The present T cell receptor beta chain was sequenced within a study of blood T cell repertoires in COVID-19. Study context: Sample material is recorded as cDNA or gDNA derived from T cells, B-cell-depleted T cells, or PBMCs.

The protocol was immunoSEQ multiplex PCR, while the TCRdb copy is restricted to in-frame clones and leaves out a portion. Of 250,000 to 350,000 clones detected, 65% to 85% appear once; the ten largest clones hold almost 1.5%. Seattle patient enrollment occurred during active infection, with longitudinal follow-up thereafter. Germline CDR1 and CDR2: LGHDT and YNNKEL (reference sequence). V lost 4 bases, J lost 8 bases, and 17 bases lay in between. The CDR3 is made up of 14 amino acids. The specimen sequenced was peripheral blood. The V and J genes are TRBV3-1 (or the pseudogene TRBV3-2) and TRBJ1-2; D is possibly TRBD1 (5 bases). The receptor was isolated from a human donor with COVID-19, enrolled during active disease. The donor label of this sample is uncertain. The CDR3 region is CASSPIAGGVGYTF. DNA of the CDR3: TGTGCCAGCAGCCCGATTGCGGGGGGGGTAGGCTACACCTTC.